The clone carrying this TCR beta chain was detected only a few times. Its antigen is unknown. The record originates from a study of early T cells in non-severe SARS-CoV-2 infection. For the study at large: Sequencing of unsorted whole blood was done on bulk RNA, leaving chains unpaired. Study observations and caveats: Using VDJdb, the matching emphasized anti-spike CD8 responses while missing private and CD4 specificities.

Tagging with unique molecular identifiers was applied to individual cDNA molecules. In TCRdb, the 5' RACE reads were re-called with MiXCR into one record per CDR3 protein. This sample has about 84,000 distinct CDR3 sequences, with 9% to 13% found just once. The CDR3 is made up of 12 amino acids. From germline, CDR1 is ENHRY and CDR2 SYGVKD. V was clipped by 0 bases and J by 10 bases, with 8 bases between them. The source of this sequence is an adult who was a healthcare worker with PCR-confirmed SARS-CoV-2 infection or an uninfected control (not recorded which). The V and J genes are TRBV10-3 and TRBJ2-3; no definite D call. The specimen was whole blood. The DNA of the CDR3 is TGTGCCATCAGTGAGTCGGTGGATGCGCAGTATTTT. It yields the protein CAISESVDAQYF.